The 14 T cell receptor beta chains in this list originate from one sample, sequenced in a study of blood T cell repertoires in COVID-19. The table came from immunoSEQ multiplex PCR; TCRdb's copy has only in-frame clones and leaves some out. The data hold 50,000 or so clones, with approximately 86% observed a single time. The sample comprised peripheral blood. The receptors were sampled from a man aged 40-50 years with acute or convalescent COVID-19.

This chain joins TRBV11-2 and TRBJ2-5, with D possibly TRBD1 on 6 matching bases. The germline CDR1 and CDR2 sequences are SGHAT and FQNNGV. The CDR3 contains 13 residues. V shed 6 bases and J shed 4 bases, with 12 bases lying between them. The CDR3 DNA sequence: TGTGCCAGCAGGCCGCCAGGGGTAGAGACCCAGTACTTC. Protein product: CASRPPGVETQYF.

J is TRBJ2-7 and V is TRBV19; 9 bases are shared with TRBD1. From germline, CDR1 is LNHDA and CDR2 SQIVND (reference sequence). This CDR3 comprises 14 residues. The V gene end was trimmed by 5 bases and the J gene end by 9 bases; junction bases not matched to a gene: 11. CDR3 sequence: CASSPGTGWPVQYF. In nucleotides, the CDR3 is TGTGCCAGTAGTCCCGGGACAGGGTGGCCTGTGCAGTACTTC.

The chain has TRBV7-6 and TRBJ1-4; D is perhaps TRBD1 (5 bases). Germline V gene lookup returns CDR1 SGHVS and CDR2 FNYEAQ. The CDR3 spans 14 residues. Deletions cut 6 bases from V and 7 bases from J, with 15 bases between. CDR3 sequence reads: CASSPQGGGEKLFF. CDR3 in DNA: TGTGCCAGCAGTCCCCAGGGAGGAGGTGAAAAACTGTTTTTT.

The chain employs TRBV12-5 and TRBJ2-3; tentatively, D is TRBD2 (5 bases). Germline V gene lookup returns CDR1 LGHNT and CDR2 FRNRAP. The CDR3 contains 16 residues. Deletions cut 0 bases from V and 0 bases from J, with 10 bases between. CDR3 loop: CASGLVPGFSTDTQYF. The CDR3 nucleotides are TGTGCTAGTGGTTTGGTACCGGGATTTAGCACAGATACGCAGTATTTT.

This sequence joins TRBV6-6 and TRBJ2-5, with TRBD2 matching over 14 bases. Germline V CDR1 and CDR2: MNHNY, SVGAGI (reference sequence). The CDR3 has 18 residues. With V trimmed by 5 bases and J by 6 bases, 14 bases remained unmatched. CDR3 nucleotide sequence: TGTGCCAGCAGTCCCCTGACTAGCGGGGGGGCGGGTCTAAAGACCCAGTACTTC. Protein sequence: CASSPLTSGGAGLKTQYF.

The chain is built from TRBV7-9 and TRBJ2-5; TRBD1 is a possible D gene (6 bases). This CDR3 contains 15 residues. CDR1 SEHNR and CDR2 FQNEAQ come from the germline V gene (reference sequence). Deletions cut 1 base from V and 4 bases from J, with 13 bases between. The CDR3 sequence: CASSLVTGPRETQYF. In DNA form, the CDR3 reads TGTGCCAGCAGCTTAGTCACAGGGCCACGAGAGACCCAGTACTTC.

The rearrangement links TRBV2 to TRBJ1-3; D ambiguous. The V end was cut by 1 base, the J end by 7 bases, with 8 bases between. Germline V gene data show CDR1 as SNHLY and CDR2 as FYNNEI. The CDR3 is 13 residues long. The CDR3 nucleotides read TGTGCCAGCAGTGAAGGAAGCGGGAACACCATATATTTT. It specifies CASSEGSGNTIYF.

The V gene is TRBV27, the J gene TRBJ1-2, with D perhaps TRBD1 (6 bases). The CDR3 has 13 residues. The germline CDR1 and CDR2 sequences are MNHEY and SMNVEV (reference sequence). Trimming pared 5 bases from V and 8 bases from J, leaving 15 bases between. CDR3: CASSLQGLRGYTF. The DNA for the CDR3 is TGTGCCAGCAGTCTACAGGGTTTGCGGGGCTACACCTTC.

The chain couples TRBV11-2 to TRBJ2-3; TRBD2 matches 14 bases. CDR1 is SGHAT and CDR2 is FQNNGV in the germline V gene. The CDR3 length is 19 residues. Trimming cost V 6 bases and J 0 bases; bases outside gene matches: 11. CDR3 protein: CASSRFGTSGGTSTDTQYF. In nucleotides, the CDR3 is TGTGCCAGCAGTCGCTTTGGGACTAGCGGGGGAACTAGCACAGATACGCAGTATTTT.

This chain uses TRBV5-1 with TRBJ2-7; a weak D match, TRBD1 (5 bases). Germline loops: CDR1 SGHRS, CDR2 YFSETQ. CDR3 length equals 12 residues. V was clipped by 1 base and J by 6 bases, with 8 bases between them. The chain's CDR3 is CASSLSQGEQYF. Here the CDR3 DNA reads TGCGCCAGCAGCTTGTCCCAGGGCGAGCAGTACTTC. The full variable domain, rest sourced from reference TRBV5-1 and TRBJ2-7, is KAGVTQTPRYLIKTRGQQVTLSCSPISGHRSVSWYQQTPGQGLQFLFEYFSETQRNKGNFPGRFSGRQFSNSRSEMNVSTLELGDSALYLCASSLSQGEQYFGPGTRLTVT.

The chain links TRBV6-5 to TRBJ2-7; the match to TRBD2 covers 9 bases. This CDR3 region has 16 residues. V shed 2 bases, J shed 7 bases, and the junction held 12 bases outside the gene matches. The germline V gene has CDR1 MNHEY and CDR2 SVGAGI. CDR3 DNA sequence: TGTGCCAGCAGTTACACAAGCGGGAGGAGGCTGGGTGAGCAGTACTTC. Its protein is CASSYTSGRRLGEQYF.

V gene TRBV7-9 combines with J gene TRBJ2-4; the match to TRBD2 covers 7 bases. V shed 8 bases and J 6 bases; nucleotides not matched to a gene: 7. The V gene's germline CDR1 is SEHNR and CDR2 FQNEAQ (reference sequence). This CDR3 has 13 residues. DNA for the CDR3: TGTGCCAGCGCCTCCGGGACTACAAACATTCAGTACTTC. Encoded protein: CASASGTTNIQYF.

The CDR3 bases are TGTGCCAGCAGTGTCCCAACTGGACTGAGGATGAACACTGAAGCTTTCTTT. Translated: CASSVPTGLRMNTEAFF. This chain links TRBV25-1 with TRBJ1-1, with D uncertain. This CDR3 has 17 residues. Germline V gene data show CDR1 as MGHDK and CDR2 as SYGVNS. Trimming took off 4 bases at V and 0 bases at J, with 18 bases between the two ends.

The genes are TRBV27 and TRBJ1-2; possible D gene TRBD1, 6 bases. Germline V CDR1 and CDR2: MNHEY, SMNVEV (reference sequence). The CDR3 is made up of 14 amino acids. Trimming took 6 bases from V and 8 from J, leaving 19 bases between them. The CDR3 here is CASSSRNHRDGYTF. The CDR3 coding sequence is TGTGCCAGCAGCTCACGCAATCACAGGGACGGCTACACCTTC.